One and the same sample provided the 16 T cell receptor beta chains below, sequenced in a study of OX40 agonist ivuxolimab in advanced cancers. Produced via immunoSEQ multiplex PCR; TCRdb's table is partial and in-frame only. Of approximately 33,000 clones in the sample, 90% were seen once. The input for sequencing was CD4+ or CD8+ T cells sorted from blood, taken in a trial of the OX40 agonist ivuxolimab. Source of these receptors: an adult with an advanced solid tumor such as melanoma, head and neck, liver or kidney cancer.

This clone appeared once. CDR3 nucleotides: TGCGCCAGCAGCTTACCTATGAACACTGAAGCTTTCTTT. Encoded protein: CASSLPMNTEAFF. The chain carries TRBV5-1 and TRBJ1-1, with D unresolved. V gave up 2 bases and J gave up 0 bases, with 5 bases separating them. Germline CDR1 SGHRS, CDR2 YFSETQ. The CDR3 length is 13 residues. The variable domain in full, with the rest retrieved from reference TRBV5-1 and TRBJ1-1, is KAGVTQTPRYLIKTRGQQVTLSCSPISGHRSVSWYQQTPGQGLQFLFEYFSETQRNKGNFPGRFSGRQFSNSRSEMNVSTLELGDSALYLCASSLPMNTEAFFGQGTRLTVV.

The genes are TRBV27 and TRBJ2-7, with a tentative D call TRBD1 (5 bases). Germline values: CDR1 MNHEY, CDR2 SMNVEV (reference sequence). The V gene lost 0 bases and the J gene lost 7 bases, with 13 bases spanning the gap. This CDR3 spans 14 amino acids. CDR3 loop: CASSLSPQGEEQYF. The CDR3, as DNA: TGTGCCAGCAGTTTATCACCCCAGGGTGAAGAGCAGTACTTC.

This clone came up once. The CDR3 DNA follows: TGCGCCAGCAGCTATACTAGCGGGGGGTCCTCCTACGAGCAGTACTTC. Residues: CASSYTSGGSSYEQYF. V and J are TRBV4-1 and TRBJ2-5, with 12 bases aligning to TRBD2. The J call may not be correct, given that the DNA end is closer to TRBJ2-7. This CDR3 is built from 16 residues. CDR1 and CDR2 from the germline V gene are MGHRA and YSYEKL.

The genes are TRBV6-5 and TRBJ2-3; maybe TRBD1 (6 bases). Trimming removed 2 bases from V and 5 bases from J, with 14 bases in between. This CDR3 has 15 amino acids. CDR1 is MNHEY, CDR2 SVGAGI, per germline. The CDR3 sequence is CASSYGATGLDTQYF. The DNA of the CDR3 is TGTGCCAGCAGTTACGGGGCCACAGGGCTAGATACGCAGTATTTT.

This chain joins TRBV5-1 and TRBJ2-5; D is ambiguous. V was trimmed by 0 bases and J by 3 bases, leaving 0 bases between them. This CDR3 has 11 amino acids. Looked up from germline, CDR1 is SGHRS and CDR2 is YFSETQ. This chain's CDR3 is CASSLEETQYF. CDR3 sequence (DNA): TGCGCCAGCAGCTTGGAAGAGACCCAGTACTTC.

This clone was found once. The chain is built from TRBV14 and TRBJ1-3, with D uncertain. The CDR3 is 15 amino acids. V dropped 0 bases and J dropped 2 bases, with 8 bases sitting between them. Germline values: CDR1 SGHDN, CDR2 FVKESK. This chain's CDR3 is CASSQDRTTGNTIYF. As DNA, the CDR3 is TGTGCCAGCAGCCAAGACAGGACCACTGGAAACACCATATATTTT.

V and J are TRBV6-6 and TRBJ1-1; no firm D call. CDR1 and CDR2 from the germline V gene are MNHNY and SVGAGI (reference sequence). The V end lost 3 bases, the J end lost 9 bases, and 11 bases lay between the germline ends. The CDR3 length is 12 residues. The CDR3 is CASSYSPTQAFF. The DNA of the CDR3 is TGTGCCAGCAGTTATTCACCGACCCAAGCTTTCTTT.

V and J are TRBV28 and TRBJ2-7, with D perhaps being TRBD1 or TRBD2 (6 bases each). V dropped 3 bases and J dropped 3 bases, with 12 bases sitting between them. The germline CDR1 and CDR2 sequences are MDHEN and SYDVKM. The CDR3 runs 14 residues. This chain's CDR3 is CASSFAGEDYEQYF. The CDR3 coding sequence is TGTGCCAGCAGTTTTGCAGGGGAGGACTACGAGCAGTACTTC.

The count of this clone is one. The chain joins TRBV27 to TRBJ1-1; D is unresolved. Germline V gene sequence: CDR1 MNHEY, CDR2 SMNVEV (reference sequence). The V gene lost 4 bases and the J gene lost 1 base, with 4 bases spanning the gap. This CDR3 comprises 12 residues. CDR3 nucleotides: TGTGCCAGCAGTTCCGGGAACACTGAAGCTTTCTTT. This translates into CASSSGNTEAFF.

The chain combines TRBV28 with TRBJ1-5; no firm D call. CDR1 and CDR2 from the germline V gene are MDHEN and SYDVKM. The ends were cut back, 2 bases at V and 0 bases at J, with 8 bases in the middle. This CDR3 comprises 15 residues. CDR3 in DNA: TGTGCCAGCAGTTTAACAGAATATAGCAATCAGCCCCAGCATTTT. As protein: CASSLTEYSNQPQHF.

V usage is TRBV28 and J usage is TRBJ1-2; D not resolved. CDR3 length: 16 amino acids. The V end lost 5 bases, the J end lost 5 bases, and 21 bases lay between the germline ends. The V gene's germline CDR1 is MDHEN and CDR2 SYDVKM. The CDR3 DNA sequence: TGTGCCAGCAGTGAGGTCCCCGCCCGTCTTGAGTATGGCTACACCTTC. Protein product: CASSEVPARLEYGYTF.

V usage is TRBV11-2 and J usage is TRBJ2-3, with D unclear. The germline V and J ends were trimmed by 1 base and 0 bases, with 11 bases remaining between them. In germline, CDR1 is SGHAT, CDR2 FQNNGV. The CDR3 consists of 16 residues. The CDR3 region is CASSLVSAVSTDTQYF. The CDR3 DNA sequence: TGTGCCAGCAGCTTAGTATCCGCGGTTAGCACAGATACGCAGTATTTT.

This clone has only one observation. This sequence joins TRBV27 and TRBJ2-5; the D gene is possibly TRBD2 (6 bases). The V gene's germline CDR1 is MNHEY and CDR2 SMNVEV (reference sequence). The CDR3 covers 15 residues. Trimming removed 0 bases from V and 1 base from J, with 9 bases in between. The DNA of the CDR3 is TGTGCCAGCAGTTTATCGGGAGGACTCCAAGAGACCCAGTACTTC. Its translation is CASSLSGGLQETQYF.

The gene calls are TRBV28 and TRBJ1-1; D is perhaps TRBD1 (5 bases). CDR3 size: 12 residues. Per germline, CDR1 MDHEN and CDR2 SYDVKM. Trimming pared 6 bases from V and 6 bases from J, leaving 11 bases between. The CDR3 sequence: CASRTGTAEAFF. CDR3 DNA: TGTGCCAGCAGAACCGGGACTGCTGAAGCTTTCTTT.

V gene TRBV28 combines with J gene TRBJ2-5; no clear D. Germline CDR1 is MDHEN and CDR2 is SYDVKM. The CDR3 loop spans 13 amino acids. Trimming left V 5 bases short and J 5 bases short, with 12 bases between. CDR3 sequence (DNA): TGTGCCAGCAGTCAGGAATTCCGGGAGACCCAGTACTTC. This codes for CASSQEFRETQYF.

The chain is built from TRBV2 and TRBJ2-7; D remains unclear. V lost 8 bases, J lost 5 bases, and 13 bases lay in between. Germline V CDR1 and CDR2: SNHLY, FYNNEI. There are 12 residues in the CDR3. CDR3 residues: CASANLSHEQYF. DNA of the CDR3: TGTGCCAGCGCGAATCTGTCCCACGAGCAGTACTTC.